This TCR beta chain was captured in a study of cytomegalovirus exposure and HLA in healthy donors. 60 Vbeta and 13 Jbeta primers were used in PCR. Sequenced by immunoSEQ multiplex PCR; TCRdb stores in-frame clones only, minus some. The table has roughly 100,000 clones, around 80% seen once. Trimming took 3 bases from V and 8 from J, leaving 16 bases between them. Looked up from germline, CDR1 is LNHDA and CDR2 is SQIVND (reference sequence). This CDR3 is 15 amino acids long. As regards this clone: This same CDR3 is encoded by further DNA sequences in the sample.

The sample taken for sequencing was PBMCs. The chain carries TRBV19 and TRBJ2-2, with D possibly TRBD2 on 5 matching bases. This clonotype was sampled from a woman between 35 and 50 years old in good health and CMV-seronegative. The CDR3 region has the DNA TGTGCCAGTAGTATTGGAGGCCTAGGCACTGGGGAGCTGTTTTTT. Its protein is CASSIGGLGTGELFF.